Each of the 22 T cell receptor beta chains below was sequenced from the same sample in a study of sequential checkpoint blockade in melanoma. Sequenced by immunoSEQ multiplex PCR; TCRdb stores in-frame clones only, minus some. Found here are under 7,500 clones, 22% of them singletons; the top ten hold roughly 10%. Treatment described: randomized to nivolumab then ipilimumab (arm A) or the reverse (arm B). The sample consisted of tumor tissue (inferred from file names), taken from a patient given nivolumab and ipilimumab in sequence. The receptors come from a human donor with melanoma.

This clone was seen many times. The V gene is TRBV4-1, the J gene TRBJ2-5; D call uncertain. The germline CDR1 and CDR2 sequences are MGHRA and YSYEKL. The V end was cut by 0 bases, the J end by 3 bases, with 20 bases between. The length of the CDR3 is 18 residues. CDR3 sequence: CASSQDRQASNKEETQYF. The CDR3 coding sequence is TGCGCCAGCAGCCAAGATCGACAAGCCTCTAACAAAGAAGAGACCCAGTACTTC.

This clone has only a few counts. This CDR3 is CASSFEVGNTEAFF. For the CDR3, the DNA is TGTGCCAGCAGTTTCGAAGTTGGCAACACTGAAGCTTTCTTT. J is TRBJ1-1 and V is TRBV28; D gene uncertain. V was clipped by 3 bases and J by 2 bases, with 10 bases between them. The CDR3 consists of 14 residues. Germline values: CDR1 MDHEN, CDR2 SYDVKM.

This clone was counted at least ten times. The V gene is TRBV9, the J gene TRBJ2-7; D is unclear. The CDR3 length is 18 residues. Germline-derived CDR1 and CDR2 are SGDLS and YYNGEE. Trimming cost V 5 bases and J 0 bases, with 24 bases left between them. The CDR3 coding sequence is TGTGCCAGCAGTGAAGCTATCCTATGGGCGGAGAGCTCCTACGAGCAGTACTTC. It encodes CASSEAILWAESSYEQYF.

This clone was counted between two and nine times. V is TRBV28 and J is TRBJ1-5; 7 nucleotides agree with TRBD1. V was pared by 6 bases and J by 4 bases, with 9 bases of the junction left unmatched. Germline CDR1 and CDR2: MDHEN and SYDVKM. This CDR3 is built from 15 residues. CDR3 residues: CASRGGQLLNQPQHF. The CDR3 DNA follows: TGTGCCAGCAGGGGGGGACAGCTTCTTAATCAGCCCCAGCATTTT. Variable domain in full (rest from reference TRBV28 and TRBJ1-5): DVKVTQSSRYLVKRTGEKVFLECVQDMDHENMFWYRQDPGLGLRLIYFSYDVKMKEKGDIPEGYSVSREKKERFSLILESASTNQTSMYLCASRGGQLLNQPQHFGDGTRLSIL.

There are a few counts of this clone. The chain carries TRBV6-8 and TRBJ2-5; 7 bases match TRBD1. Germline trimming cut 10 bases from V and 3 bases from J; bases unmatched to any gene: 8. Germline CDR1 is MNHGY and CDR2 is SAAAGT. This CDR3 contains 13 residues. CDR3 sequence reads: CAIRLGTEETQYF. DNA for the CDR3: TGTGCCATCAGACTCGGGACAGAAGAGACCCAGTACTTC.

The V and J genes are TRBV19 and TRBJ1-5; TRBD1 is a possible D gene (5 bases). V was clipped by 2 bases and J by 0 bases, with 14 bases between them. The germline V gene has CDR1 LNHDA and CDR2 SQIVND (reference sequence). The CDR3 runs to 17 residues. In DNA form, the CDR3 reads TGTGCCAGTAGTATAATGGGCAGGGAGAGTAGCAATCAGCCCCAGCATTTT. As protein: CASSIMGRESSNQPQHF.

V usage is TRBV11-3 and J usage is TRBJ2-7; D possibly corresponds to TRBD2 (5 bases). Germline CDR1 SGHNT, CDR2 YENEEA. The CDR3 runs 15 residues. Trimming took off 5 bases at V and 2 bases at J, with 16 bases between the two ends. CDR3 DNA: TGTGCCAGCAGCCCACTTATGAAGCGGCCCTACGAGCAGTACTTC. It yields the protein CASSPLMKRPYEQYF.

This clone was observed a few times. CDR3 sequence: CATAGPHNEQFF. CDR3 sequence (DNA): TGTGCCACAGCGGGGCCACACAATGAGCAGTTCTTC. This chain links TRBV19 with TRBJ2-1; 7 bases match TRBD2. The CDR3 has 12 amino acids. V lost 10 bases, J lost 5 bases, and 5 bases stayed unmatched. The germline V gene has CDR1 LNHDA and CDR2 SQIVND (reference sequence).

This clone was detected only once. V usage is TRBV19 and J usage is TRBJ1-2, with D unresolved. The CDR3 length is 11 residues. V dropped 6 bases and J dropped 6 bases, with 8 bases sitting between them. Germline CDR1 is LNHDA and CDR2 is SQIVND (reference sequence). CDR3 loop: CASRERDGYTF. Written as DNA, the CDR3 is TGTGCCAGTAGAGAACGGGATGGCTACACCTTC.

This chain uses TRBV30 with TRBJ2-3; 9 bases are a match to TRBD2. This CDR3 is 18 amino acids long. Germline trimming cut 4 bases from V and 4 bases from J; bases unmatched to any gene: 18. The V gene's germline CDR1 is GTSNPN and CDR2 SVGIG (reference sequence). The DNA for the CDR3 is TGTGCCTGGATAACCGTGCCTAGCGGGGCTGGGCGCGCAGATACGCAGTATTTT. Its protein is CAWITVPSGAGRADTQYF.

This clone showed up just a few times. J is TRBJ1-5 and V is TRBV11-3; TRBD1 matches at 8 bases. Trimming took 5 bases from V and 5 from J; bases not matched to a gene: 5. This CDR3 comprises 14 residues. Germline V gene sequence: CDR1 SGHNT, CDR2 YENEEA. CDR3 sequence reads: CASSQTGVDQPQHF. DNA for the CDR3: TGTGCCAGCAGCCAGACAGGGGTGGATCAGCCCCAGCATTTT.

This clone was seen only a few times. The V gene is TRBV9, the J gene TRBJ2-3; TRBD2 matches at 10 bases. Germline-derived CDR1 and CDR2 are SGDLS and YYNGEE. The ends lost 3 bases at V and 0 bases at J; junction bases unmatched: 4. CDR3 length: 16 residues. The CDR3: CASSAGLAVSTDTQYF. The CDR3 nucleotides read TGTGCCAGCAGCGCCGGACTAGCGGTTAGCACAGATACGCAGTATTTT.

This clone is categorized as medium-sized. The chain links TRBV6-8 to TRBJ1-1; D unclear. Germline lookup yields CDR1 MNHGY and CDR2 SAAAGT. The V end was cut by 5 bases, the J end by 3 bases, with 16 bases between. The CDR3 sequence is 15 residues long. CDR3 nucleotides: TGTGCCAGCAGTGATTTTCCCTCCGGCCACACTGAAGCTTTCTTT. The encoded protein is CASSDFPSGHTEAFF.

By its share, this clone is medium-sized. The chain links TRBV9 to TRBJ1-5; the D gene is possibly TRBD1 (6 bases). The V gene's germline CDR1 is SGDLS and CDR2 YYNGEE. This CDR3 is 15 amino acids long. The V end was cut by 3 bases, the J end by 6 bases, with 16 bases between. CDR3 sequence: CASSASGGSGQPQHF. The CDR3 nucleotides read TGTGCCAGCAGCGCAAGTGGGGGCTCGGGTCAGCCCCAGCATTTT.

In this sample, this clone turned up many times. The CDR3: CASSDRDRGQNEKLFF. CDR3 DNA sequence: TGTGCCAGCAGCGACCGGGACAGGGGACAGAATGAAAAACTGTTTTTT. The chain is built from TRBV7-6 and TRBJ1-4; 10 nucleotides match TRBD1. The germline CDR1 and CDR2 sequences are SGHVS and FNYEAQ. CDR3 length: 16 residues. The V and J ends lost 5 bases and 5 bases, in that order; junction bases with no gene match: 8.

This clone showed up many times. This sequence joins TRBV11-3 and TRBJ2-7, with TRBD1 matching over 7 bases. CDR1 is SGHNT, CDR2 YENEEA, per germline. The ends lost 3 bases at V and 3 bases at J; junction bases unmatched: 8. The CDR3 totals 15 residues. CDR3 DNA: TGTGCCAGCAGCTTGGTAGGGGGCGCGATCTACGAGCAGTACTTC. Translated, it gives CASSLVGGAIYEQYF. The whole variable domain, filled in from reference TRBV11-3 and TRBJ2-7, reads EAGVVQSPRYKIIEKKQPVAFWCNPISGHNTLYWYLQNLGQGPELLIRYENEEAVDDSQLPKDRFSAERLKGVDSTLKIQPAELGDSAVYLCASSLVGGAIYEQYFGPGTRLTVT.

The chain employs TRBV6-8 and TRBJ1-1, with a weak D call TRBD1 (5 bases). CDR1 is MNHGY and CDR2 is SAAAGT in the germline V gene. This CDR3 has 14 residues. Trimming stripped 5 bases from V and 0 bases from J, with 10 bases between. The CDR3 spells CASSRQLMNTEAFF. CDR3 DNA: TGTGCCAGCAGTAGACAGTTGATGAACACTGAAGCTTTCTTT.

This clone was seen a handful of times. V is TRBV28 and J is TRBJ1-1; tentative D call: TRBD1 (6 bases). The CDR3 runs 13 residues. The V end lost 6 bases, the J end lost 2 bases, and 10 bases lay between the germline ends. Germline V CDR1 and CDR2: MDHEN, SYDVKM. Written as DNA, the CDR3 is TGTGCCAGCAGGATACAGGGAAACACTGAAGCTTTCTTT. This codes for CASRIQGNTEAFF.

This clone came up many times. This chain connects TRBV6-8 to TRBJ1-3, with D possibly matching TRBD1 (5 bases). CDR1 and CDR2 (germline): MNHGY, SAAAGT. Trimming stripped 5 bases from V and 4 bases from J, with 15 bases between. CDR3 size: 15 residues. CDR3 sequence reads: CASSATGTAGNTIYF. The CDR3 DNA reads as TGTGCCAGCAGTGCTACTGGGACGGCCGGAAACACCATATATTTT.

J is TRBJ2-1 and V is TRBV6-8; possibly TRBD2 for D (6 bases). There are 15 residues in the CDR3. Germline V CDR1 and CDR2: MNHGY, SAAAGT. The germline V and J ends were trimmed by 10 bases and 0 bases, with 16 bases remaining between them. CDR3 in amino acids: CAIRPPEGSYNEQFF. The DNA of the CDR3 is TGTGCCATCAGGCCCCCGGAGGGCTCCTACAATGAGCAGTTCTTC.

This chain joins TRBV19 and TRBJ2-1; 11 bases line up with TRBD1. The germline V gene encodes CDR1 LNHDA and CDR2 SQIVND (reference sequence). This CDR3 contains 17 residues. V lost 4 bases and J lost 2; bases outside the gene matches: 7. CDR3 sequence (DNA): TGTGCCAGTAGTACCCGGGACAGGGGGACACCCTACAATGAGCAGTTCTTC. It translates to CASSTRDRGTPYNEQFF.

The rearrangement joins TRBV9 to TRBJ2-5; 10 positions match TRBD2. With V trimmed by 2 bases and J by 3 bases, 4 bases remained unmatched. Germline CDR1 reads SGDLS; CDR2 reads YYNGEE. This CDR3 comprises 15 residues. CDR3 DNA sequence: TGTGCCAGCAGCGTCAGCGGGAGGGCCGAAGAGACCCAGTACTTC. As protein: CASSVSGRAEETQYF.